Below are 8 T cell receptor beta chains sequenced from a single sample in a study of blood T cell repertoires in COVID-19 (dated by TCRdb to about 2020). Library creation used the immunoSEQ multiplex PCR assay. As stored in TCRdb, this immuneACCESS dataset retains in-frame rearrangements with V and J assigned. A fraction of the clones does not appear; measured against another copy, unresolved V genes explain less than half of the discrepancy, and the remainder lacks a known reason. The sample contains approximately 120,000 clones, about 94% of them found a single time. The ten biggest clones cover around 2% of the sample. What was sequenced was peripheral blood. The receptors were sampled from a man aged 45-65 years with COVID-19, enrolled during active disease.

The V and J genes are TRBV5-3 and TRBJ1-5; 8 bases fit TRBD1. TRBV5-3 is given ORF status, its function remaining uncertain. Losses at the gene ends were 0 bases for V and 3 bases for J; bases not matched to a gene: 14. CDR3 length equals 19 residues. CDR3 nucleotides: TGTGCCAGAAGCTTGGGACAGGGGTGTCGGGGTGTCGTCAATCAGCCCCAGCATTTT. This encodes CARSLGQGCRGVVNQPQHF.

The CDR3 sequence: CASRHGDGQGQFSNQPQHF. CDR3 sequence (DNA): TGTGCCAGCAGGCATGGCGACGGACAGGGTCAATTTAGCAATCAGCCCCAGCATTTT. This rearrangement joins TRBV21-1 to TRBJ1-5; no DNA check was done on the table's D call, TRBD1. TRBV21-1 is flagged as a pseudogene. The CDR3 runs 19 residues.

V usage is TRBV30 and J usage is TRBJ1-1; unclear D gene. Germline CDR1 is GTSNPN and CDR2 is SVGIG (reference sequence). CDR3 size: 14 residues. V was trimmed by 2 bases and J by 0 bases, leaving 10 bases between them. The CDR3: CAWSTFTLNTEAFF. The CDR3 coding sequence is TGTGCCTGGAGTACATTTACCTTGAACACTGAAGCTTTCTTT.

The chain links TRBV14 to TRBJ1-4; the D is unclear. This CDR3 comprises 14 residues. Trimming stripped 8 bases from V and 0 bases from J, with 10 bases between. From germline, CDR1 is SGHDN and CDR2 FVKESK. CDR3 loop: CASRRAATNEKLFF. CDR3 nucleotide sequence: TGTGCCAGCCGGCGGGCCGCAACTAATGAAAAACTGTTTTTT. The full variable domain, with the rest looked up from reference TRBV14 and TRBJ1-4, is EAGVTQFPSHSVIEKGQTVTLRCDPISGHDNLYWYRRVMGKEIKFLLHFVKESKQDESGMPNNRFLAERTGGTYSTLKVQPAELEDSGVYFCASRRAATNEKLFFGSGTQLSVL.

The rearrangement joins TRBV11-2 to TRBJ1-3; the D gene is possibly TRBD1 (6 bases). The CDR3 sequence is 16 residues long. Germline V gives CDR1 SGHAT, CDR2 FQNNGV. V lost 1 base to trimming and J lost 3 bases, with 13 bases between them. In nucleotides, the CDR3 is TGTGCCAGCAGCTTAGCGGGGGGCGCAGGTGGAAACACCATATATTTT. Residues: CASSLAGGAGGNTIYF.

This clone has a single count. V and J are TRBV3-1 (or the pseudogene TRBV3-2) and TRBJ2-3; 8 bases map to TRBD1. This CDR3 comprises 16 residues. Looked up from germline, CDR1 is LGHDT and CDR2 is YNNKEL (reference sequence). The trim removed 2 bases at V and 7 bases at J, leaving 11 bases unmatched. The CDR3 sequence is CASSQTTGGISHTQYF. The DNA for the CDR3 is TGTGCCAGCAGCCAAACCACAGGGGGGATCAGTCATACGCAGTATTTT.

The chain recombines TRBV4-3 with TRBJ2-7; a weak D match, TRBD2 (5 bases). The CDR3 spans 15 residues. Trimming took 0 bases from V and 6 from J, leaving 15 bases between them. Per the germline V gene, CDR1 is LGHNA and CDR2 is YSLEER. The CDR3 DNA follows: TGCGCCAGCAGCCAAGACAGTGGCTTGGGGAGCGAGCAGTACTTC. The encoded protein is CASSQDSGLGSEQYF.

V gene TRBV19 combines with J gene TRBJ1-2; D perhaps matches TRBD1 (5 bases). Trimming cost V 7 bases and J 2 bases, with 17 bases left between them. This CDR3 contains 15 residues. Germline lookup yields CDR1 LNHDA and CDR2 SQIVND (reference sequence). The CDR3 loop reads CASTDGAASNYGYTF. The CDR3 coding sequence is TGTGCCAGTACCGATGGGGCTGCAAGCAACTATGGCTACACCTTC.